The 21 T cell receptor beta chains reported below all come from one sample, sequenced in a study of CD8 T cells in Susac syndrome. Random hexamers primed reverse transcription of about 0.5 to 1 ug RNA. From the immunoSEQ multiplex PCR reads, TCRdb called clonotypes with MiXCR, one entry per CDR3 protein. Of about 190,000 distinct CDR3 sequences listed, 90% to 95% are singletons. Sequencing input: CD4+ T cells from PBMCs. The receptors stem from a human donor with Susac syndrome.

The J gene is TRBJ2-1, the V gene TRBV6-1, with 10 bases aligning to TRBD2. The V gene's germline CDR1 is MNHNS and CDR2 SASEGT. After removal of 5 bases from V and 0 bases from J, the junction contained 4 bases not matched to a gene. This CDR3 spans 16 amino acids. The CDR3 reads CASSQLAGFSYNEQFF. CDR3 in DNA: TGTGCCAGCAGTCAACTAGCGGGATTCTCCTACAATGAGCAGTTCTTC.

The J gene is TRBJ1-3, the V gene TRBV5-6; D is perhaps TRBD1 (5 bases). Germline assignment: CDR1 SGHDT and CDR2 YYEEEE. The CDR3 spans 16 residues. Trimming shortened V by 0 bases and J by 4 bases, and 14 bases separated the two germline ends. Here the CDR3 reads CASSLDLGAVGNTIYF. In DNA form, the CDR3 reads TGTGCCAGCAGCTTGGATCTAGGGGCGGTAGGAAACACCATATATTTT.

Regarding this clonotype: At one boundary the junction diverges from the germline segment, which might be a read error. The chain joins TRBV6-6 to TRBJ2-7, with TRBD1 matching 8 bases. Germline V gives CDR1 MNHNY, CDR2 SVGAGI (reference sequence). The CDR3 has 15 residues. The CDR3 region has the DNA TGTGCCAGCAGTGGAGGGACAGGTGTCTTGACTATACCCTCGTTC. This gives the protein CASSGGTGVLTIPSF.

The sample holds one count of this clonotype. The chain has TRBV19 and TRBJ1-1; D perhaps matches TRBD1 (6 bases). This CDR3 is 15 amino acids long. Between the trimmed V and J ends, which lost 5 bases and 1 base, there was a span of 14 bases. CDR1 is LNHDA, CDR2 SQIVND, per germline (reference sequence). The CDR3 DNA follows: TGTGCCAGTAGTCAACAGGGTCGCGGGAACACTGAAGCTTTCTTT. As protein: CASSQQGRGNTEAFF.

The chain recombines TRBV5-1 with TRBJ2-5; possibly TRBD2 for D (6 bases). The CDR3 has 15 amino acids. CDR1 and CDR2 from the germline V gene are SGHRS and YFSETQ. V lost 5 bases, J lost 5 bases, and 19 bases lay in between. The CDR3 region is CASRGGARTEETQYF. CDR3 DNA: TGCGCCAGCAGGGGGGGAGCCAGGACCGAGGAGACCCAGTACTTC. The full variable domain, rest sourced from reference TRBV5-1 and TRBJ2-5, is KAGVTQTPRYLIKTRGQQVTLSCSPISGHRSVSWYQQTPGQGLQFLFEYFSETQRNKGNFPGRFSGRQFSNSRSEMNVSTLELGDSALYLCASRGGARTEETQYFGPGTRLLVL.

The chain combines TRBV18 with TRBJ2-6; D possibly corresponds to TRBD2 (6 bases). CDR1 and CDR2 (germline): KGHSH, LQKENI. The CDR3 is 15 amino acids. The V gene lost 2 bases and the J gene lost 3 bases, with 8 bases spanning the gap. The CDR3 loop reads CASSPSGVGANVLTF. The CDR3 bases are TGTGCCAGCTCACCATCGGGGGTTGGGGCCAACGTCCTGACTTTC.

The chain combines TRBV20-1 with TRBJ1-5; 8 bases fit TRBD1. The CDR3 has 15 amino acids. Germline V gives CDR1 DFQATT, CDR2 SNEGSKA (reference sequence). V gave up 6 bases and J gave up 1 base; unmatched junction bases: 8. The CDR3 DNA sequence: TGCAGTGCACTTACGCAGGGGGCAAGCAATCAGCCCCAGCATTTT. Encoded protein: CSALTQGASNQPQHF.

The chain is built from TRBV12-2 and TRBJ1-1. TRBV12-2 is recorded as a pseudogene. The CDR3 contains 13 residues. Here the CDR3 reads CASRLPSYTEAFF. CDR3 nucleotides: TGTGCAAGTCGCTTACCGTCCTACACTGAAGCTTTCTTT.

This chain links TRBV12-3 or TRBV12-4 with TRBJ2-5; no definite D call. The CDR3 is 12 residues long. Trimming took off 7 bases at V and 4 bases at J, with 10 bases between the two ends. This chain's CDR3 is CASTPSAETQYF. The CDR3 region has the DNA TGTGCCAGCACTCCAAGTGCAGAGACCCAGTACTTC.

The rearrangement links TRBV2 to TRBJ1-3, with 7 bases identical to TRBD1. With V trimmed by 6 bases and J by 4 bases, 9 bases remained unmatched. CDR1 and CDR2 from the germline V gene are SNHLY and FYNNEI. The CDR3 sequence is 15 residues long. The CDR3 DNA follows: TGTGCCAGCAGACCCGGGACAGTCAAAGGAAACACCATATATTTT. Its translation: CASRPGTVKGNTIYF.

The chain carries TRBV2 and TRBJ1-2; D gene unclear. V lost 8 bases and J lost 8, with 21 bases in between. Germline CDR1 reads SNHLY; CDR2 reads FYNNEI. There are 14 residues in the CDR3. The CDR3 reads CASGIARELGGYTF. The CDR3 coding sequence is TGTGCCAGCGGAATTGCAAGGGAATTAGGAGGCTACACCTTC.

This rearrangement joins TRBV20-1 to TRBJ2-2; no firm D call. Trimming removed 6 bases from V and 3 bases from J, with 11 bases in between. The CDR3 totals 13 residues. From germline, CDR1 is DFQATT and CDR2 SNEGSKA (reference sequence). Written as DNA, the CDR3 is TGCAGTGCGCGACGGGTTGACACCGGGGAGCTGTTTTTT. It yields the protein CSARRVDTGELFF.

This clonotype was observed once. The chain joins TRBV5-1 to TRBJ2-3; D unresolved. Germline assignment: CDR1 SGHRS and CDR2 YFSETQ. V was cut by 4 bases and J by 1 base, with 13 bases left in between. CDR3 length: 15 residues. The CDR3 nucleotides are TGCGCCAGCAGCCACCTACAACCCCGCACAGATACGCAGTATTTT. It yields the protein CASSHLQPRTDTQYF.

The gene calls are TRBV9 and TRBJ2-7; maybe TRBD2 (5 bases). The CDR3 extends over 14 amino acids. V lost 0 bases to trimming and J lost 5 bases, with 12 bases between them. CDR1 SGDLS and CDR2 YYNGEE come from the germline V gene. CDR3 nucleotides: TGTGCCAGCAGCGTAGAGCATACTAGAGACGAGCAGTACTTC. Its translation is CASSVEHTRDEQYF.

This clonotype turned up a few times. The rearrangement joins TRBV18 to TRBJ1-5; D is undetermined. Trimming removed 2 bases at V and 1 base at J, with 6 bases between. CDR1 is KGHSH, CDR2 LQKENI, per germline. This CDR3 is 14 amino acids long. This CDR3 reads CASSPADSNQPQHF. CDR3 nucleotide sequence: TGTGCCAGCTCACCAGCGGACAGCAATCAGCCCCAGCATTTT.

CDR3 loop: CASSQEGAYEQYF. The CDR3 DNA sequence: TGTGCCAGCAGCCAAGAGGGGGCCTACGAGCAGTACTTC. The rearrangement links TRBV3-1 to TRBJ2-7; either TRBD1 or TRBD2 may fit D (5 bases each). Trimming stripped 0 bases from V and 2 bases from J, with 5 bases between. The germline V gene encodes CDR1 LGHDT and CDR2 YNNKEL (reference sequence). The CDR3 covers 13 residues.

V gene TRBV3-1 combines with J gene TRBJ2-1; D tentatively fits TRBD1 or TRBD2 (5 bases each). V was shortened by 6 bases and J by 1 base, with 13 bases between the two germline ends. The CDR3 runs to 15 residues. CDR1 and CDR2 (germline): LGHDT, YNNKEL (reference sequence). The CDR3 spells CASRAQGRSYNEQFF. CDR3 sequence (DNA): TGTGCCAGCAGGGCCCAGGGACGGTCCTACAATGAGCAGTTCTTC.

This chain links TRBV28 with TRBJ2-1; 7 bases agree with TRBD2. V dropped 3 bases and J dropped 7; count of bases not matched to a gene: 6. Germline V lookup: CDR1 MDHEN, CDR2 SYDVKM. This CDR3 contains 14 residues. As DNA, the CDR3 is TGTGCCAGCAGTTTCGGGGGGACTTGGAATGAGCAGTTCTTC. This gives the protein CASSFGGTWNEQFF.

This clonotype was recorded once. The rearrangement joins TRBV4-1 to TRBJ2-1; the match to TRBD1 covers 9 bases. V shed 2 bases and J 5 bases; nucleotides not matched to a gene: 13. Looked up from germline, CDR1 is MGHRA and CDR2 is YSYEKL. The CDR3 has 18 residues. The CDR3, as DNA: TGCGCCAGCAGCCAAAAGACACCGGGACAGGGTACGGACAATGAGCAGTTCTTC. As protein: CASSQKTPGQGTDNEQFF.

The chain combines TRBV6-1 with TRBJ2-7; 9 nucleotides match TRBD1. Germline loops: CDR1 MNHNS, CDR2 SASEGT. Germline trimming cut 6 bases from V and 6 bases from J; bases unmatched to any gene: 6. This CDR3 has 13 residues. The CDR3 bases are TGTGCCAGCAGCCGGGACAGGGTACGCGAGCAGTACTTC. It codes for CASSRDRVREQYF.

V gene TRBV20-1 combines with J gene TRBJ2-1; D perhaps matches TRBD2 (6 bases). Germline loops: CDR1 DFQATT, CDR2 SNEGSKA (reference sequence). Between the trimmed V and J ends, which lost 0 bases and 0 bases, there was a span of 18 bases. The CDR3 contains 18 residues. As DNA, the CDR3 is TGCAGTGCTAGAGATCCAGTAGCGGCCCACAGCTCCTACAATGAGCAGTTCTTC. Its protein is CSARDPVAAHSSYNEQFF.